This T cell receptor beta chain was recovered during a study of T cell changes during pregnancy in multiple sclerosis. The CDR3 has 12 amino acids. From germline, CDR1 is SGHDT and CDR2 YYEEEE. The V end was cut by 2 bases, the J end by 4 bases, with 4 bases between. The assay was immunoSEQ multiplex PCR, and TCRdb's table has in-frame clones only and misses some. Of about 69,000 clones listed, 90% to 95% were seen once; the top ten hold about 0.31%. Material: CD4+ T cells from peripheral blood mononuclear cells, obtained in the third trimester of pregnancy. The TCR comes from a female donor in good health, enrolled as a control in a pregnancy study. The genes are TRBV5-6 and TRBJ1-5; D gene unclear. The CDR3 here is CASSFRNQPQHF. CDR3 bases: TGTGCCAGCAGCTTTCGTAATCAGCCCCAGCATTTT.